These 8 T cell receptor beta chains came from one sample sequenced in a study of tumor-infiltrating lymphocytes in primary liver carcinoma. Unsorted bulk tissue of about 19-31 mg yielded co-extracted RNA and DNA. TCR beta cDNA was made from 500 ng total RNA with a constant-region primer. Three-round nested multiplex PCR performed with slightly modified ARM-PCR produced the TCR beta libraries. TRBV1-TRBV30 forward primers paired with a C-beta reverse primer were used in the first two PCR rounds, which ran about 11 cycles each. Each CDR3 protein is one row after TCRdb ran MiXCR on the multiplex PCR reads. The top ten clones hold roughly 30% of a sample with 25,000 to 35,000 distinct CDR3 sequences, around two thirds of them seen once. The sample consisted of liver tumor tissue from sampling region 3. Subset reported: tumor region T3, left-lateral pole. The source is a woman in her 30s with primary liver carcinoma and hepatitis B virus infection.

Points on this clonotype: Sequence at one end of the junction differs from germline and may be a read error. The rearrangement joins TRBV7-8 to TRBJ2-7; the D is unclear. CDR3 length: 18 amino acids. The germline V gene has CDR1 SGHVS and CDR2 FQNEAQ. CDR3 sequence (DNA): TGTGTCAGCAACTCGGGTCGCGGTCGTACTATGAGCTCCTACGACCAGTACTTC. It yields the protein CVSNSGRGRTMSSYDQYF.

Note on this clonotype: One end of the junction does not line up with germline, which may come from a read error. The V and J genes are TRBV11-3 and TRBJ2-5; possible D gene TRBD2, 6 bases. Germline V gene sequence: CDR1 SGHNT, CDR2 YENEEA. CDR3 length: 15 amino acids. In DNA, the CDR3 is TGCGCCAGCAGCCCACCGGGGGTCTACCAAGAGACCCAATACTTC. It is translated as CASSPPGVYQETQYF.

Regarding this clonotype: Likely a read error: the CDR3 ends without its conserved phenylalanine or tryptophan. This sequence joins TRBV4-2 and TRBJ2-7; the D gene is possibly TRBD1 (6 bases). V shed 3 bases and J shed 6 bases, with 27 bases lying between them. The CDR3 has 18 residues. Germline CDR1 LGHNA, CDR2 YNFKEQ. The CDR3 here is CASSQGHLGQGGPREQYC. In nucleotides, the CDR3 is TGTGCCAGCAGCCAGGGACACCTAGGACAAGGGGGACCGCGCGAGCAGTACTGC.

This clonotype was counted ten times or more. CDR3 in amino acids: CSVERDRGYTF. In DNA form, the CDR3 reads TGCAGCGTTGAAAGGGACAGGGGCTACACCTTC. This rearrangement joins TRBV29-1 to TRBJ1-2; 8 bases fit TRBD1. This CDR3 contains 11 residues. Germline CDR1 SQVTM, CDR2 ANQGSEA. Trimming removed 2 bases from V and 8 bases from J; junction bases left unmatched: 1. The whole variable domain, remainder taken from reference TRBV29-1 and TRBJ1-2, is SAVISQKPSRDICQRGTSLTIQCQVDSQVTMMFWYRQQPGQSLTLIATANQGSEATYESGFVIDKFPISRPNLTFSTLTVSNMSPEDSSIYLCSVERDRGYTFGSGTRLTVV.

This clonotype was recorded many times. The chain is built from TRBV29-1 and TRBJ2-1; TRBD2 matches 10 bases. Germline CDR1 is SQVTM and CDR2 is ANQGSEA. There are 17 residues in the CDR3. Unmatched junction bases numbered 6, after V lost 1 base and J lost 0 bases. The CDR3 sequence is CSVEVLGTSDSYNEQFF. The CDR3 nucleotides are TGCAGCGTTGAAGTCCTCGGGACTAGCGACTCCTACAATGAGCAGTTCTTC.

Here the CDR3 reads CASSVVQGGTYWFF. The CDR3, as DNA: TGTGCCAGCAGTGTGGTACAGGGGGGCACATATTGGTTCTTC. This chain joins TRBV6-5 and TRBJ2-1; 8 bases line up with TRBD1. CDR3 size: 14 residues. The germline V gene encodes CDR1 MNHEY and CDR2 SVGAGI. With 5 bases clipped from V and 15 bases from J, the junction kept 15 bases outside the gene matches.

For this clonotype: One end of the junction is discordant with germline, which a read error may explain. This chain joins TRBV5-4 and TRBJ2-1; D not certain. This CDR3 spans 16 amino acids. Germline loops: CDR1 SGHNT, CDR2 YYREEE (reference sequence). The CDR3 coding sequence is TGTGCCGGCAGCTTGGTCGGCCTAGTGTCCTACAGTGAGCAGTTCTTC. Protein: CAGSLVGLVSYSEQFF. The whole variable domain, remainder taken from reference TRBV5-4 and TRBJ2-1, is ETGVTQSPTHLIKTRGQQVTLRCSSQSGHNTVSWYQQALGQGPQFIFQYYREEENGRGNFPPRFSGLQFPNYSSELNVNALELDDSALYLCAGSLVGLVSYSEQFFGPGTRLTVL.

Points on this clonotype: The CDR3 end shows no conserved phenylalanine or tryptophan, and so a read error is likely. This chain links TRBV11-2 with TRBJ1-1; the D is unclear. This CDR3 comprises 11 residues. The germline CDR1 and CDR2 sequences are SGHAT and FQNNGV. The CDR3 sequence is CASILGTEAFS. In DNA, the CDR3 is TGTGCCAGCATCTTAGGTACTGAAGCTTTCTCC.